The 29 T cell receptor beta chains presented below share a single source sample, sequenced in a study of T cells expressing NK-cell markers. TCRdb re-called the 5' RACE reads; one entry per CDR3 protein, DNA not given. The sample has about 110,000 distinct CDR3 sequences. Sequenced: blood T cells: a sorted CD56 or NKG2C T cell subset, CD4+ or CD8+ T cells, or bulk PBMC T cells (not recorded which). Receptors originate from a woman aged 18 to 69 in good health.

V and J are TRBV4-2 and TRBJ1-1; TCRdb calls TRBD1, which cannot be checked without DNA. CDR3 length equals 16 residues. Germline CDR1 LGHNA, CDR2 YNFKEQ. This CDR3 reads CASSQAGAGRWTEAFF.

The CDR3: CSAPLMHEQYF. V gene TRBV20-1 combines with J gene TRBJ2-7. Germline lookup yields CDR1 DFQATT and CDR2 SNEGSKA (reference sequence). This CDR3 spans 11 amino acids.

V gene TRBV5-6 combines with J gene TRBJ2-7; TCRdb picks TRBD2, but there is no DNA to check that call. This CDR3 is 15 amino acids long. CDR1 SGHDT and CDR2 YYEEEE come from the germline V gene. The CDR3 loop reads CASSLELAGMDEQYF.

Here the CDR3 reads CASSALTAANEKLFF. The chain carries TRBV6-1 and TRBJ1-4. Germline loops: CDR1 MNHNS, CDR2 SASEGT. This CDR3 spans 15 amino acids.

The V and J genes are TRBV11-2 and TRBJ2-1; TCRdb designates TRBD2, a call that cannot be tested without DNA. CDR1 is SGHAT and CDR2 is FQNNGV in the germline V gene. CDR3 length equals 19 residues. CDR3: CASSLEDGLAGGIYNEQFF.

The chain links TRBV27 to TRBJ1-1; the TCRdb D gene call, TRBD1, has no DNA to confirm it. Germline CDR1 reads MNHEY; CDR2 reads SMNVEV (reference sequence). The CDR3 length is 17 residues. The CDR3 loop reads CASSLQPGGYVNTEAFF.

The chain joins TRBV19 to TRBJ2-1; TCRdb reports TRBD1, a call that lacks DNA to check it against. CDR1 is LNHDA and CDR2 is SQIVND in the germline V gene (reference sequence). The CDR3 is made up of 13 amino acids. The CDR3 here is CASGEGRENEQFF.

CDR3 region: CAWSTIGGQDLPNYGYTF. The V and J genes are TRBV30 and TRBJ1-2; as DNA is missing, the TRBD1 call by TCRdb cannot be tested. The germline CDR1 and CDR2 sequences are GTSNPN and SVGIG (reference sequence). CDR3 length: 18 amino acids.

The chain is built from TRBV12-3 or TRBV12-4 and TRBJ2-7; with no DNA, the TCRdb D assignment of TRBD1 cannot be verified. This CDR3 has 13 residues. CDR3 sequence: CASSRAPSYEQYF.

This chain joins TRBV4-1 and TRBJ1-1; TCRdb's D call, TRBD1, is unchecked because there is no DNA. The CDR3 runs 15 residues. The V gene's germline CDR1 is MGHRA and CDR2 YSYEKL. The CDR3: CASNSRDRVGAEAFF.

The chain carries TRBV9 and TRBJ1-1. The CDR3 consists of 14 residues. CDR1 and CDR2 from the germline V gene are SGDLS and YYNGEE. The CDR3 here is CASSVVPTNTEAFF.

The chain combines TRBV4-1 with TRBJ2-3; the D call of TRBD1 rests on TCRdb alone, since no DNA is present to check it. Germline CDR1 is MGHRA and CDR2 is YSYEKL. The CDR3 length is 15 residues. CDR3 residues: CASSQAWGGGDTQYF.

The chain links TRBV29-1 to TRBJ2-2. The germline gives CDR1 SQVTM, CDR2 ANQGSEA. The CDR3 contains 12 residues. The CDR3 reads CSVVYDTGELFF.

The J gene is TRBJ2-7, the V gene TRBV12-3 or TRBV12-4; the TCRdb call, TRBD1, lacks DNA for checking. CDR3 length: 13 amino acids. The CDR3 loop is CASSLGGTEEQYF.

The V and J genes are TRBV7-3 and TRBJ2-5; TCRdb reports TRBD1, a call that lacks DNA to check it against. The germline V gene has CDR1 SGHTA and CDR2 FQGTGA. This CDR3 is 15 amino acids long. The CDR3 sequence: CASSTGLRDKETQYF.

V gene TRBV4-1 combines with J gene TRBJ2-3. The germline CDR1 and CDR2 sequences are MGHRA and YSYEKL. The CDR3 extends over 15 amino acids. The chain's CDR3 is CASSQVHPSTDTQYF.

The chain has TRBV5-1 and TRBJ1-1; the TCRdb D gene call, TRBD1, has no DNA to confirm it. Germline CDR1 is SGHRS and CDR2 is YFSETQ. The CDR3 has 14 amino acids. The CDR3 here is CASSLTGTNTEAFF.

J is TRBJ2-1 and V is TRBV20-1. Per germline, CDR1 DFQATT and CDR2 SNEGSKA (reference sequence). This CDR3 is built from 11 residues. The CDR3 region is CSARASGEQFF.

V is TRBV29-1 and J is TRBJ2-3; the D gene TCRdb calls, TRBD2, cannot be checked with no DNA. Germline V CDR1 and CDR2: SQVTM, ANQGSEA. This CDR3 contains 12 residues. CDR3: CSVTLGRAEEYF.

V gene TRBV20-1 combines with J gene TRBJ1-4; TCRdb's D call of TRBD1 is untestable without DNA. Germline V lookup: CDR1 DFQATT, CDR2 SNEGSKA (reference sequence). This CDR3 spans 14 amino acids. The CDR3 region is CSAREDRGIEKLFF.

V gene TRBV9 combines with J gene TRBJ2-3; TCRdb names TRBD1, which stays unverified in the absence of DNA. There are 15 residues in the CDR3. CDR1 SGDLS and CDR2 YYNGEE come from the germline V gene. The CDR3 spells CASSFADRELDTQYF.

V is TRBV11-2 and J is TRBJ2-1; TCRdb's D gene call, TRBD2, goes unchecked for lack of DNA. The V gene's germline CDR1 is SGHAT and CDR2 FQNNGV. The CDR3 length is 19 residues. The CDR3 sequence: CASSLVGGMGFSSYNEQFF. The full variable domain, its missing parts supplied by reference TRBV11-2 and TRBJ2-1, is EAGVAQSPRYKIIEKRQSVAFWCNPISGHATLYWYQQILGQGPKLLIQFQNNGVVDDSQLPKDRFSAERLKGVDSTLKIQPAKLEDSAVYLCASSLVGGMGFSSYNEQFFGPGTRLTVL.

This chain connects TRBV20-1 to TRBJ2-1; with no DNA, the TCRdb D assignment of TRBD2 cannot be verified. The CDR3 totals 15 residues. Germline CDR1 reads DFQATT; CDR2 reads SNEGSKA (reference sequence). The CDR3 sequence is CSARSRDYPNNEQFF.

This chain's CDR3 is CSAKGGVAYEQYF. The V and J genes are TRBV20-1 and TRBJ2-7; absent DNA, TCRdb's TRBD1 call cannot be checked. The CDR3 runs to 13 residues. CDR1 and CDR2 (germline): DFQATT, SNEGSKA (reference sequence).

The chain joins TRBV5-4 to TRBJ2-5; TCRdb reports TRBD2, a call that lacks DNA to check it against. The CDR3 has 16 residues. Germline CDR1 SGHNT, CDR2 YYREEE (reference sequence). The CDR3 is CASSSPLAGVGETQYF.

This chain connects TRBV11-2 to TRBJ2-1; no DNA is available, so the TRBD2 call from TCRdb remains unchecked. This CDR3 has 16 residues. Looked up from germline, CDR1 is SGHAT and CDR2 is FQNNGV. This CDR3 is CASSPKRMSSYNEQFF.

The chain carries TRBV11-1 and TRBJ2-7; TCRdb calls TRBD2, which cannot be checked without DNA. CDR3 length equals 16 residues. Germline CDR1 is SGHAT and CDR2 is FQDESV (reference sequence). This CDR3 is CASSLEGLAGPYEQYF.

This sequence joins TRBV28 and TRBJ2-5; no DNA is available, so the TRBD1 call from TCRdb remains unchecked. Germline values: CDR1 MDHEN, CDR2 SYDVKM. The CDR3 spans 14 residues. This CDR3 reads CASTRGWGLETQYF.

V and J are TRBV4-3 and TRBJ2-2; TCRdb proposes TRBD2, but this gene call is untestable without DNA. The CDR3 runs to 14 residues. The V gene's germline CDR1 is LGHNA and CDR2 YSLEER. CDR3: CASSQDGGPGELFF.